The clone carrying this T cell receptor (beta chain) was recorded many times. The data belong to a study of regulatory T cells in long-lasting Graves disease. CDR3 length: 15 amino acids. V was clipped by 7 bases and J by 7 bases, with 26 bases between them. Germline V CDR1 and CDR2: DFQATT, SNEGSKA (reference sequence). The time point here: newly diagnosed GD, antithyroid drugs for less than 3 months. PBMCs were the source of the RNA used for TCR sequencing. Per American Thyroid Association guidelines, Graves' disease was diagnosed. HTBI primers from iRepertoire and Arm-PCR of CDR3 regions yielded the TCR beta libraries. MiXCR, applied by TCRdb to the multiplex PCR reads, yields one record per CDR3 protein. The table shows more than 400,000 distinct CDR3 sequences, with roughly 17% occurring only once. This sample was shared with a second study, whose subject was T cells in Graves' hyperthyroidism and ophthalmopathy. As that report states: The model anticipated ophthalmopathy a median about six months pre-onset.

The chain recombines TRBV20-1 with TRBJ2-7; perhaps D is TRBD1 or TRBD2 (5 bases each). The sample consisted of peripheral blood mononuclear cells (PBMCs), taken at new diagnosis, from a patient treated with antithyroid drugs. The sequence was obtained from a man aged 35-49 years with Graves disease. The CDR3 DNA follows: TGCAGTGTTCCCCTCTCGGGGACCGCCGTTGGGGAGCAGTACTTC. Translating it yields CSVPLSGTAVGEQYF.